The 8 T cell receptor beta chains below were found in one sample sequenced in a study of blood T cells in healthy people across ages. PCR was performed a second time for roughly 7 to 12 cycles using a sample-barcoded 5' primer and a J-beta primer mix. TCRdb fed the 5' RACE reads into MiXCR, producing one record per CDR3 protein. The sample has over 950,000 distinct CDR3 sequences, 51% seen once; the top ten hold about 21%. The sample was blood. The source of these receptors is a woman aged 55 to 70 in good health.

The rearrangement joins TRBV6-2 or TRBV6-3 to TRBJ2-1; a weak D match, TRBD2 (6 bases). The germline gives CDR1 MNHEY, CDR2 SVGEGT. The germline V and J ends were trimmed by 0 bases and 8 bases, with 20 bases remaining between them. The CDR3 is 17 residues long. The CDR3 DNA is TGTGCCAGCAGTTACTCGAGGCTCGCGGGGAGCCGGGATGAGCAGTTCTTC. Protein: CASSYSRLAGSRDEQFF.

The rearrangement joins TRBV7-9 to TRBJ2-3; no definite D call. V lost 3 bases, J lost 1 base, and 11 bases lay in between. Germline V gives CDR1 SEHNR, CDR2 FQNEAQ (reference sequence). The CDR3 is 15 residues long. This CDR3 is CASSFAGSRTDTQYF. For the CDR3, the DNA is TGTGCCAGCAGCTTTGCAGGATCCCGCACAGATACGCAGTATTTT.

This clonotype has a handful of counts. A much larger clone is a single base away; this may be a read error. The chain links TRBV12-3 or TRBV12-4 to TRBJ2-5; the D gene is possibly TRBD1 (5 bases). V was cut by 5 bases and J by 5 bases, with 15 bases left in between. The CDR3 contains 14 residues. DNA for the CDR3: TGTGCCAGCAGTGTTAGAAATTCAGGGGAGACCCAGTACTTC. Translating gives CASSVRNSGETQYF.

This chain connects TRBV5-5 to TRBJ2-5; D is unclear. V lost 4 bases, J lost 5 bases, and 15 bases lay in between. Germline assignment: CDR1 SGHKS and CDR2 YYEKEE (reference sequence). This CDR3 has 14 residues. The CDR3 nucleotides read TGTGCCAGCAGCCCCCCCTCATTGGGCGAGACCCAGTACTTC. Its protein product is CASSPPSLGETQYF. Using reference TRBV5-5 and TRBJ2-5 for the parts outside the CDR3, the full variable domain is DAGVTQSPTHLIKTRGQQVTLRCSPISGHKSVSWYQQVLGQGPQFIFQYYEKEERGRGNFPDRFSARQFPNYSSELNVNALLLGDSALYLCASSPPSLGETQYFGPGTRLLVL.

This clonotype was recorded a few times. V and J are TRBV12-3 or TRBV12-4 and TRBJ1-2; weak D call: TRBD1 (6 bases). CDR3 length: 15 amino acids. Trimming removed 0 bases from V and 4 bases from J, with 12 bases in between. CDR3 bases: TGTGCCAGCAGTTTAGCCGGGCAGGGGACCTATGGCTACACCTTC. It encodes CASSLAGQGTYGYTF.

The CDR3 DNA sequence: TGTGCCAGCAGTCCCTCATCAGGGGAAGTTCAGAATGAGCAGTTCTTC. It yields the protein CASSPSSGEVQNEQFF. The chain carries TRBV27 and TRBJ2-1, with D tentatively TRBD1 (6 bases). Germline values: CDR1 MNHEY, CDR2 SMNVEV (reference sequence). The CDR3 extends over 16 amino acids. V lost 5 bases and J 7 bases, leaving 21 bases between the germline ends.

Only a few counts were recorded for this clonotype. CDR3 loop: CASSLAEGVSYNEQFF. DNA of the CDR3: TGTGCCAGCAGCTTAGCAGAGGGGGTCTCCTACAATGAGCAGTTCTTC. The V and J genes are TRBV7-9 and TRBJ2-1; tentative D call: TRBD1 (6 bases). Germline V gene lookup returns CDR1 SEHNR and CDR2 FQNEAQ (reference sequence). The germline V and J ends were trimmed by 0 bases and 0 bases, with 9 bases remaining between them. CDR3 length equals 16 residues.

The chain joins TRBV20-1 to TRBJ2-3, with no clear D. CDR1 is DFQATT and CDR2 is SNEGSKA in the germline V gene (reference sequence). V lost 1 base and J 4 bases, leaving 21 bases between the germline ends. The CDR3 length is 17 residues. CDR3 protein: CSARAPPKAGHPDTQYF. CDR3 DNA sequence: TGCAGTGCTAGAGCCCCCCCAAAGGCCGGGCATCCAGATACGCAGTATTTT.